This section outlines one T cell receptor beta chain sequence together with its context. Its specificity is unknown. Deletions cut 5 bases from V and 0 bases from J, with 12 bases between. Germline V gene data show CDR1 as SGHRS and CDR2 as YFSETQ. The CDR3 loop spans 15 amino acids. The data belong to a study of CD4 T cells in relation to SARS-CoV-2 and coronaviruses. General observations from the study: In approximately 71% of donors, memory CD4+ clonotypes crossrecognized SARS-CoV-2 and at least one common cold coronavirus spike. Pre-pandemic and post-infection samples never came from the same donor. No crossreactivity against non-spike viral proteins was tested here.

Deep TCR-beta sequencing used DNA from uncultured naive and memory CD4+ T cells. Some clones are missing from TCRdb's copy, which holds only in-frame ones; the method was immunoSEQ multiplex PCR. The sample yields around 69,000 clones, about 94% seen once. The unexposed donors gave CD4+ T cells in about 2011-2019, prior to COVID-19. This sequence was found in a human donor in good health. The sequencing input was naive CD4+ T cells from PBMCs. As to subset: naive CD4+ T cells isolated by negative enrichment. The J gene is TRBJ1-3, the V gene TRBV5-1; D gene uncertain. CDR3 protein: CASRSDGSSGNTIYF. The CDR3, as DNA: TGCGCCAGCAGATCGGACGGAAGCTCTGGAAACACCATATATTTT.